Following are 10 T cell receptor beta chains from one sample sequenced in a study of blood T cell repertoires in COVID-19. Sequencing used immunoSEQ multiplex PCR; TCRdb keeps in-frame clones, though not all of them. This table holds some 200,000 clones, roughly four fifths found once. The sample comprised PBMCs or T cells enriched from blood (not recorded which). The source is a man aged 40-49 years who had recovered from COVID-19.

This sequence joins TRBV12-5 and TRBJ2-1; a possible D gene is TRBD2 (5 bases). Germline CDR1 and CDR2: LGHNT and FRNRAP. This CDR3 has 15 amino acids. Trimming removed 1 base from V and 3 bases from J, with 10 bases in between. The CDR3 bases are TGTGCTAGTGGTTTGGAAGACGGGATCTACAATGAGCAGTTCTTC. Amino acids: CASGLEDGIYNEQFF.

V and J are TRBV9 and TRBJ2-7; maybe TRBD1 (5 bases). The CDR3 is made up of 13 amino acids. V was cut by 1 base and J by 5 bases, with 10 bases left in between. Germline CDR1 and CDR2: SGDLS and YYNGEE. In DNA form, the CDR3 reads TGTGCCAGCAGCGTAAGTCAGGGTAACGAGCAGTACTTC. Translation gives CASSVSQGNEQYF.

In its sample, this clone was seen a few times. J is TRBJ2-3 and V is TRBV10-1, with TRBD2 identical over 7 bases. Germline V gene data show CDR1 as WNHNN and CDR2 as SYGVQD (reference sequence). After removal of 9 bases from V and 4 bases from J, the junction contained 16 bases not matched to a gene. This CDR3 region has 16 residues. The CDR3: CARTFPGGSISDTQYF. For the CDR3, the DNA is TGCGCCAGGACCTTTCCTGGCGGGAGTATCTCAGATACGCAGTATTTT.

The rearrangement joins TRBV6-6 to TRBJ2-1; a possible D gene is TRBD1 (6 bases). Germline assignment: CDR1 MNHNY and CDR2 SVGAGI (reference sequence). CDR3 length: 13 residues. V lost 4 bases, J lost 5 bases, and 9 bases lay in between. DNA of the CDR3: TGTGCCAGCAGTTCGAGGACAGACAATGAGCAGTTCTTC. Protein: CASSSRTDNEQFF.

V usage is TRBV4-1 and J usage is TRBJ2-7; tentative D call: TRBD1 (5 bases). This CDR3 region has 16 residues. Germline V lookup: CDR1 MGHRA, CDR2 YSYEKL. V lost 2 bases and J 2 bases, leaving 16 bases between the germline ends. CDR3 sequence (DNA): TGCGCCAGCAGCCAATTAAAGGACACGGGCCCCTACGAGCAGTACTTC. Its translation is CASSQLKDTGPYEQYF.

This clone has a handful of counts. This chain links TRBV20-1 with TRBJ1-1, with TRBD1 identical over 9 bases. Germline assignment: CDR1 DFQATT and CDR2 SNEGSKA (reference sequence). The trim removed 3 bases at V and 11 bases at J, leaving 16 bases unmatched. The CDR3 runs to 15 residues. In nucleotides, the CDR3 is TGCAGTGCTAGTGAAATGGGACAGGGAGTAGATAGGGCTTTCTTT. Its protein is CSASEMGQGVDRAFF.

The chain recombines TRBV2 with TRBJ2-2; 10 bases agree with TRBD1. This CDR3 has 14 residues. Germline values: CDR1 SNHLY, CDR2 FYNNEI. Trimming at V came to 7 bases and at J to 5 bases, leaving 4 bases not matched to a gene. CDR3 nucleotides: TGTGCCAGCAAACAGGGACAGGGGACCGGGGAGCTGTTTTTT. As protein: CASKQGQGTGELFF.

The chain combines TRBV5-1 with TRBJ2-3, with 7 bases aligning to TRBD1. The CDR3 sequence is 15 residues long. V lost 3 bases, J lost 2 bases, and 6 bases stayed unmatched. CDR1 SGHRS and CDR2 YFSETQ come from the germline V gene. The CDR3 loop is CASSSTGVPTDTQYF. The CDR3 region has the DNA TGCGCCAGCAGCTCAACAGGGGTCCCCACAGATACGCAGTATTTT. The full variable domain, in which reference TRBV5-1 and TRBJ2-3 provide the parts outside the CDR3, is KAGVTQTPRYLIKTRGQQVTLSCSPISGHRSVSWYQQTPGQGLQFLFEYFSETQRNKGNFPGRFSGRQFSNSRSEMNVSTLELGDSALYLCASSSTGVPTDTQYFGPGTRLTVL.

The chain couples TRBV7-3 to TRBJ2-2, with D perhaps TRBD2 (6 bases). Trimming stripped 2 bases from V and 4 bases from J, with 14 bases between. Germline-derived CDR1 and CDR2 are SGHTA and FQGTGA. The CDR3 is 16 residues long. CDR3 sequence: CASSLLTGAGTGELFF. The CDR3 nucleotides are TGTGCCAGCAGCTTATTAACGGGAGCGGGCACCGGGGAGCTGTTTTTT.

The J gene is TRBJ2-7, the V gene TRBV2, with TRBD2 identical over 11 bases. Germline CDR1 reads SNHLY; CDR2 reads FYNNEI. This CDR3 has 15 amino acids. V lost 7 bases to trimming and J lost 3 bases; unmatched junction nucleotides: 8. The CDR3 DNA follows: TGTGCCAGCAAGGGACTAGCGGAGGGGAGCTACGAGCAGTACTTC. Translating it yields CASKGLAEGSYEQYF. The whole variable domain, filled in from reference TRBV2 and TRBJ2-7, reads EPEVTQTPSHQVTQMGQEVILRCVPISNHLYFYWYRQILGQKVEFLVSFYNNEISEKSEIFDDQFSVERPDGSNFTLKIRSTKLEDSAMYFCASKGLAEGSYEQYFGPGTRLTVT.